This T cell receptor (beta chain) emerged from a study of T cells in Graves' hyperthyroidism and ophthalmopathy. The overall study: The blood sample was taken at first diagnosis, before treatment began. Study-wide results and caveats: The model anticipated ophthalmopathy a median about six months pre-onset.

Using RNA transcripts as the source, TCR beta CDR3 regions were amplified. The primer set for the first-round RT-PCR of the TCR CDR3 was HTBI. MiXCR, applied by TCRdb to the multiplex PCR reads, yields one record per CDR3 protein. The table includes 450,000 to 650,000 distinct CDR3 sequences, 11% to 15% detected once. This clonotype was found many times. The antigen remains undetermined. For the diagnoses, clinical symptoms, serum thyroxine and TRAb, thyroid ultrasound and orbital computed tomography were used. Trimming left V 4 bases short and J 6 bases short, with 24 bases between. CDR3 size: 18 residues. From germline, CDR1 is MNHNS and CDR2 SASEGT.

Sequenced sample: blood. The clonotype was recovered from a woman under 30 with Graves' ophthalmopathy. The chain employs TRBV6-1 and TRBJ2-2; maybe TRBD2 (6 bases). The CDR3 here is CASSARGPLAGGAGELFF. The DNA for the CDR3 is TGTGCCAGCAGTGCCCGGGGACCGCTAGCCGGAGGGGCCGGGGAGCTGTTTTTT.